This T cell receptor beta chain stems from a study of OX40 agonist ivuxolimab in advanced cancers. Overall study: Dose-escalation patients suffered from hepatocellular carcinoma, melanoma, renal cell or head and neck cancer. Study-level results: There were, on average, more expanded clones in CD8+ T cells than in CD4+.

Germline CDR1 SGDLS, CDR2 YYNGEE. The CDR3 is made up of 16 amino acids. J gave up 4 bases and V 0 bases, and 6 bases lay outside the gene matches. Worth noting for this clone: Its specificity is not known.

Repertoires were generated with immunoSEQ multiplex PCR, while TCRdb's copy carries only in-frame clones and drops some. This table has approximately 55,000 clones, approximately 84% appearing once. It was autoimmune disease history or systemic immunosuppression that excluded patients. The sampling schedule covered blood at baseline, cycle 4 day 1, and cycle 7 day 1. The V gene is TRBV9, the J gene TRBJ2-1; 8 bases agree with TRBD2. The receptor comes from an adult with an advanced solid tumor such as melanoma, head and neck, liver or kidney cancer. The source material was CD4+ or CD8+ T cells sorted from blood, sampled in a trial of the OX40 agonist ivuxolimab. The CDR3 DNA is TGTGCCAGCAGCGTAGAGATACTAGCGGTATACAATGAGCAGTTCTTC. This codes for CASSVEILAVYNEQFF.